This entry concerns a single TCR beta chain. This clonotype showed up just a few times. Its antigen remains undetermined. It has no much larger one-base neighbor in the sample; base qualities were not kept. Every donor was a healthy Caucasian. Three pairs of female monozygotic twins, all aged 18 to 29 years, were included in the twin cohort. RNA for TCR libraries was isolated from peripheral blood mononuclear cells. This sample was included in a study of identical twins (TCRdb year 2016). About the study as a whole: To test whether fetal clonotypes persist, this study deep-sequenced TCR alpha and beta repertoires from monozygotic twins, from unrelated adults of various ages, and from cord blood. Replicate twin experiments were performed at different times using different library preparation protocols to rule out contamination. Study-level results and caveats: Because the same donors could not be followed over many years, conclusions were based on cross-sectional statistical analysis. In monozygotic twins, out-of-frame TCR alpha sharing was systematically underestimated by recombination models, although the models agreed with sharing between unrelated individuals. Abundant cord blood beta clonotypes carried fewer insertions; young adult naive repertoires showed a weaker similar trend, while memory repertoires showed none. Compared with coincidental sharing between unrelated individuals, an excess of low generation-probability sequences was observed among out-of-frame TCR alpha sequences shared between twins. Zero-insertion analyses could be partly confounded by invariant T cells such as MAIT and iNKT, though diverse VJ usage argued against such confounding for most clonotypes. In beta out-of-frame sequences, excess twin sharing was weaker, because having fewer shared sequences lowered the signal-to-noise ratio.

Library creation used 5' RACE. The sequencer was an Illumina HiSeq 2000. A universal primer binding site was introduced by template switching, and a unique molecular identifier was present in the final cDNA, enabling accurate counting of TCR cDNA molecules. First-strand cDNA for TCR alpha and beta chains was synthesized from specific primers in the conserved constant-segment region. To control for contamination, each cDNA library was double barcoded with a SMART-Mk sample barcode plus Illumina barcodes. Two successive PCR steps introduced TruSeq adapter sequences along with Illumina sample barcodes. The Illumina HiSeq platform was used with custom primers to sequence TCR alpha and beta cDNA libraries. Processing in the source paper ran as follows. MiGEC was used to process raw reads and extract unique molecular identifiers, and MiXCR was used to find CDR3 positions. For each individual, recombination models were inferred using an EM algorithm with the repgenHMM and IGoR tools. The tcR package in R was used for shared clonotype analysis, with sharing normalized by the product of cloneset sizes. Out-of-frame nonproductive sequences were analyzed to study raw recombination free of thymic and clonal selection effects. TCRdb passed the public sequencing reads through fastp at Q25 and MiXCR, retaining productive beta sequences. One record per CDR3 amino acid sequence lists the most common genes and DNA. The V and J calls and clone size are TCRdb's, not the authors'. The sample data list hundreds of thousands of distinct CDR3 sequences, and 18% of these were observed just once. Together, the top ten hold about an eighth of the sample.

Looking up the germline V gene (reference sequence) yields CDR1 DFQATT and CDR2 SNEGSKA. V is reduced by 4 bases and J by 6 bases, leaving a spacing of 16 bases between them. The CDR3 measures 15 amino acids from cysteine to phenylalanine. The sequence is cut down to CDR3 DNA, 45 bases in frame from base 1. This sample also appeared in a second study, on T cells expressing NK-cell markers. From the second report: About eight donors provided sorted CD3+CD56+NKG2C+, CD3+CD56+NKG2C- and CD3+CD56-NKG2C+ T-cell subsets, whose TCR beta-chain repertoires were profiled. Seven of the eight sequenced donors were HCMV-seropositive and one was HCMV-seronegative. In several experiments an anti-gammadeltaTCR antibody was added to restrict sorting to alphabetaTCR-expressing T cells. In six donors, the dominant CD3+CD56+NKG2C+ clonotypes ranked among the top 10 CD8+ clonotypes, making up roughly 1.0-7.0% of CD8+ T cells. Those dominant clonotypes were again the most abundant among CD3+CD56-NKG2C+ cells in a handful of donors, at about 25-60.1%. Whether the expanded NKG2C-expressing T cell clones were specific for HCMV antigens remained unclear. All eight donors whose samples were sequenced were randomly selected healthy volunteers, three of them men and five women. A commercial ELISA kit detecting HCMV-specific IgG in serum was used to determine HCMV serostatus. Bulk peripheral blood T-cell repertoires were additionally sequenced from unsorted PBMC for about 6 donors. MIGEC handled demultiplexing of the reads and grouping by UMI, while MiTCR was used to assemble and quantify clonotypes. To exclude erroneous sequences, any TCR cDNA sequence not supported by at least two reads was discarded. The tcR package was used for downstream repertoire analysis, with clonotypes matched between fractions based on CDR3 nucleotide sequence plus V segment. VDJmatch was used to annotate antigen specificity against VDJdb, with one amino acid substitution in CDR3 allowed.

This receptor was obtained from a woman aged 18-29 years in good health. The material sequenced was PBMCs. This receptor chain uses TRBV20-1 and TRBJ2-6, with a tentative D gene TRBD2 over 5 matching bases. The DNA sequence is as follows: TGCAGTGCTATCCGGGCTCTTCTAGCGGCCAACGTCCTGACTTTC. Its protein product is CSAIRALLAANVLTF.